The 22 T cell receptor beta chains below were found in one sample sequenced in a study of T cell responses to AZD1222 COVID-19 vaccine. Only in-frame clones appear in the TCRdb table, and some are missing; sequencing was by immunoSEQ multiplex PCR. The sample records 150,000 to 250,000 clones, roughly 92% being singletons. Material: peripheral blood, obtained 28 days after the second AZD1222 dose. These receptors all stem from an adult who received the AZD1222 COVID-19 vaccine.

The CDR3 nucleotides are TGTGCCAGCAGCCGGATGGGAAATGAAAAACTGTTTTTT. This sequence encodes CASSRMGNEKLFF. The chain links TRBV3-1 (or the pseudogene TRBV3-2) to TRBJ1-4; no firm D call. V dropped 4 bases and J dropped 5 bases, with 8 bases sitting between them. The CDR3 length is 13 residues. From germline, CDR1 is LGHDT and CDR2 YNNKEL (reference sequence).

The chain links TRBV10-1 to TRBJ2-1; 12 nucleotides match TRBD1. V gave up 3 bases and J gave up 8 bases; unmatched junction bases: 5. CDR3 length: 15 amino acids. Germline CDR1 WNHNN, CDR2 SYGVQD (reference sequence). CDR3 sequence (DNA): TGCGCCAGCAGTGAATCGGGACAGGGGGCAGATGAGCAGTTCTTC. It encodes CASSESGQGADEQFF.

V is TRBV28 and J is TRBJ1-1; 9 bases map to TRBD1. Germline V gene data show CDR1 as MDHEN and CDR2 as SYDVKM. The CDR3 has 17 amino acids. J gave up 1 base and V 5 bases, and 11 bases lay outside the gene matches. The CDR3 bases are TGTGCCAGCAGTCTCCTACAGGGGGCGAAGGGGAACACTGAAGCTTTCTTT. It yields the protein CASSLLQGAKGNTEAFF.

The chain links TRBV9 to TRBJ1-5; D perhaps matches TRBD1 (5 bases). The CDR3 has 15 residues. V lost 4 bases, J lost 3 bases, and 14 bases lay in between. Germline CDR1 SGDLS, CDR2 YYNGEE. The CDR3 sequence: CASSPTAGHNQPQHF. CDR3 sequence (DNA): TGTGCCAGCAGCCCCACAGCAGGGCACAATCAGCCCCAGCATTTT.

This clone showed up just once. CDR3 DNA sequence: TGTGCCAGCAGCTTAGAACAGGGAAGACAGCCCCAGCATTTT. It translates to CASSLEQGRQPQHF. V and J are TRBV7-2 and TRBJ1-5, with D perhaps matching TRBD1 (6 bases). This CDR3 has 14 residues. The V gene's germline CDR1 is SGHTA and CDR2 FQGNSA. Trimming left V 1 base short and J 7 bases short, with 11 bases between.

As to this clone: Mismatch with germline at one junction end may stem from a read error. V and J are TRBV12-5 and TRBJ1-2; weak D call: TRBD1 (5 bases). Germline-derived CDR1 and CDR2 are LGHNT and FRNRAP. The CDR3 contains 10 residues. CDR3 amino acids: CASGLVRDAF. CDR3 nucleotide sequence: TGTGCTAGTGGTTTGGTCAGGGACGCCTTC.

This chain connects TRBV5-4 to TRBJ1-2; maybe TRBD1 (5 bases). CDR1 SGHNT and CDR2 YYREEE come from the germline V gene (reference sequence). CDR3 length: 15 amino acids. Trimming removed 2 bases at V and 4 bases at J, with 15 bases between. CDR3 region: CASSFGGAPFYGYTF. CDR3 bases: TGTGCCAGCAGCTTCGGCGGGGCCCCTTTCTATGGCTACACCTTC.

The chain employs TRBV7-9 and TRBJ1-3, with no clear D. Germline lookup yields CDR1 SEHNR and CDR2 FQNEAQ (reference sequence). With 7 bases removed from V and 2 bases from J, the gap between germline ends came to 9 bases. This CDR3 comprises 13 residues. The CDR3 nucleotides read TGTGCCAGCATAGAGGTAACTGGAAACACCATATATTTT. This sequence encodes CASIEVTGNTIYF.

The V and J genes are TRBV6-2 or TRBV6-3 and TRBJ2-7; D possibly corresponds to TRBD2 (6 bases). Trimming removed 0 bases at V and 2 bases at J, with 8 bases between. Germline CDR1 is MNHEY and CDR2 is SVGEGT. This CDR3 is 14 amino acids long. The CDR3 protein is CASSYSRRAYEQYF. In nucleotides, the CDR3 is TGTGCCAGCAGTTACTCAAGGAGGGCCTACGAGCAGTACTTC.

This chain uses TRBV2 with TRBJ1-2; 10 nucleotides align to TRBD1. CDR3 length: 15 residues. Germline V gene sequence: CDR1 SNHLY, CDR2 FYNNEI. With V trimmed by 6 bases and J by 8 bases, 12 bases remained unmatched. This CDR3 reads CASRPPRDRGGGYTF. The CDR3 DNA sequence: TGTGCCAGCAGGCCACCCCGGGACAGGGGAGGCGGCTACACCTTC.

The rearrangement links TRBV5-1 to TRBJ1-1; D not certain. CDR3 length: 13 residues. With 0 bases removed from V and 5 bases from J, the gap between germline ends came to 8 bases. CDR1 and CDR2 (germline): SGHRS, YFSETQ. In DNA form, the CDR3 reads TGCGCCAGCAGCTTGGGACACACTACTGAAGCTTTCTTT. It codes for CASSLGHTTEAFF.

The chain has TRBV7-2 and TRBJ1-2; D unclear. The CDR3 loop spans 12 amino acids. Germline-derived CDR1 and CDR2 are SGHTA and FQGNSA. V lost 1 base and J lost 6, with 6 bases in between. The CDR3 sequence is CASSLDWDGYTF. The CDR3 nucleotides read TGTGCCAGCAGCTTAGATTGGGATGGCTACACCTTC.

V gene TRBV11-2 combines with J gene TRBJ1-1; 7 positions agree with TRBD1. J was trimmed by 4 bases and V by 4 bases; bases with no gene match: 12. Per the germline V gene, CDR1 is SGHAT and CDR2 is FQNNGV. The CDR3 runs to 16 residues. DNA of the CDR3: TGTGCCAGCAGCTCCCTCCCAGGGTCAGGGGGCACTGAAGCTTTCTTT. Protein: CASSSLPGSGGTEAFF.

A single count supports this clone. The chain uses TRBV7-8 and TRBJ1-2; D call uncertain. V was pared by 1 base and J by 6 bases, with 21 bases between. Germline V CDR1 and CDR2: SGHVS, FQNEAQ. The length of the CDR3 is 17 residues. CDR3 in amino acids: CASSLDREAAVSNGYTF. Written as DNA, the CDR3 is TGTGCCAGCAGCTTAGATAGGGAGGCCGCTGTATCTAATGGCTACACCTTC.

The chain links TRBV3-1 (or the pseudogene TRBV3-2) to TRBJ1-2; 8 bases line up with TRBD1. V lost 2 bases, J lost 14 bases, and 16 bases stayed unmatched. Germline assignment: CDR1 LGHDT and CDR2 YNNKEL (reference sequence). CDR3 length equals 15 residues. The CDR3 here is CASSQSGQVAYEGTF. The CDR3 DNA is TGTGCCAGCAGCCAATCGGGACAGGTGGCCTATGAGGGGACCTTC.

This chain joins TRBV19 and TRBJ1-6; no firm D call. Trimming cost V 5 bases and J 0 bases, with 17 bases left between them. This CDR3 has 18 amino acids. The V gene's germline CDR1 is LNHDA and CDR2 SQIVND (reference sequence). CDR3 sequence reads: CASSLAMRGSSYNSPLHF. In DNA form, the CDR3 reads TGTGCCAGTAGTCTAGCCATGAGAGGGAGCTCCTATAATTCACCCCTCCACTTT.

The sample holds one count of this clone. Germline and junction disagree at one end, which may indicate a read error. In nucleotides, the CDR3 is TGTGCCAGCAGCCCTGGTACCGGCGAGCTGTTTTTT. Its protein is CASSPGTGELFF. This chain joins TRBV11-2 and TRBJ2-2; D is ambiguous. Germline V CDR1 and CDR2: SGHAT, FQNNGV. The CDR3 totals 12 residues. Filled out from reference TRBV11-2 and TRBJ2-2, the complete variable domain reads EAGVAQSPRYKIIEKRQSVAFWCNPISGHATLYWYQQILGQGPKLLIQFQNNGVVDDSQLPKDRFSAERLKGVDSTLKIQPAKLEDSAVYLCASSPGTGELFFGEGSRLTVL.

This sequence joins TRBV6-5 and TRBJ1-1; no clear D. The germline V gene has CDR1 MNHEY and CDR2 SVGAGI. The CDR3 extends over 13 amino acids. V shed 6 bases and J shed 9 bases, with 17 bases lying between them. The CDR3, as DNA: TGTGCCAGCAGCCTCCGCGCGGGCCTTAAAGCTTTCTTT. It is translated as CASSLRAGLKAFF.

V is TRBV18 and J is TRBJ1-3; tentatively, D is TRBD1 (5 bases). Germline CDR1 reads KGHSH; CDR2 reads LQKENI. The V gene lost 3 bases and the J gene lost 6 bases, with 12 bases spanning the gap. This CDR3 region has 14 residues. The CDR3 protein is CASSPGRTENTIYF. In DNA form, the CDR3 reads TGTGCCAGCTCACCGGGACGGACCGAAAACACCATATATTTT.

V and J are TRBV28 and TRBJ1-5, with TRBD1 matching 7 bases. This CDR3 has 14 amino acids. CDR1 MDHEN and CDR2 SYDVKM come from the germline V gene. J gave up 4 bases and V 2 bases, and 2 bases lay outside the gene matches. CDR3 sequence (DNA): TGTGCCAGCAGTTTAAGACAGGGTAATCAGCCCCAGCATTTT. Its translation is CASSLRQGNQPQHF. Supplemented by reference TRBV28 and TRBJ1-5, the full variable domain reads DVKVTQSSRYLVKRTGEKVFLECVQDMDHENMFWYRQDPGLGLRLIYFSYDVKMKEKGDIPEGYSVSREKKERFSLILESASTNQTSMYLCASSLRQGNQPQHFGDGTRLSIL.

This chain links TRBV28 with TRBJ1-1; the D gene is possibly TRBD1 (5 bases). V gave up 3 bases and J gave up 6 bases, with 17 bases separating them. This CDR3 contains 15 residues. Germline V gene sequence: CDR1 MDHEN, CDR2 SYDVKM. CDR3 residues: CASSLLVGVGAEAFF. In DNA, the CDR3 is TGTGCCAGCAGTTTGTTGGTGGGGGTGGGTGCTGAAGCTTTCTTT.

The genes are TRBV7-2 and TRBJ2-4, with TRBD2 matching over 8 bases. Germline-derived CDR1 and CDR2 are SGHTA and FQGNSA. The V gene end was trimmed by 1 base and the J gene end by 5 bases; junction bases not matched to a gene: 7. The CDR3 is 16 residues long. The CDR3 protein is CASSLVAGGAQNIQYF. CDR3 in DNA: TGTGCCAGCAGCTTAGTGGCCGGGGGGGCACAAAACATTCAGTACTTC. The complete variable domain, with remaining parts taken from reference TRBV7-2 and TRBJ2-4, reads GAGVSQSPSNKVTEKGKDVELRCDPISGHTALYWYRQSLGQGLEFLIYFQGNSAPDKSGLPSDRFSAERTGGSVSTLTIQRTQQEDSAVYLCASSLVAGGAQNIQYFGAGTRLSVL.